The T cell receptor (beta chain) under discussion was sequenced for a study of T cell responses to AZD1222 COVID-19 vaccine. Regarding the study as a whole: It was only 6 or 7 AZD1222 recipients who were seropositive at baseline.

Of note for this clone: Its antigen is still unknown.

The protocol was immunoSEQ multiplex PCR, while the TCRdb copy is restricted to in-frame clones and leaves out a portion. The data contain more than 95,000 clones, 88% of them singletons. Germline CDR1 reads KGHSH; CDR2 reads LQKENI. CDR3 length: 13 amino acids. V shed 3 bases and J shed 6 bases, with 11 bases lying between them. The receptor was derived from an adult in good health. Sample: peripheral blood, taken on day 0 of AZD1222 vaccination. The rearrangement uses TRBV18 and TRBJ1-2, with D perhaps TRBD1 (5 bases). CDR3 sequence (DNA): TGTGCCAGCTCACCCAGGGAGGAACATGGCTACACCTTC. This sequence encodes CASSPREEHGYTF.